A selection of T cell receptor beta chains follows, all from one sample in a study of blood T cell repertoires in COVID-19. Sequencing was performed with immunoSEQ multiplex PCR; in TCRdb, only in-frame clones are kept and a portion is missing. Of about 240,000 clones listed, approximately 84% are singletons. Sequencing input: PBMCs or T cells enriched from blood (not recorded which). Receptors were obtained from a woman aged 35 to 49 with acute COVID-19. Each CDR3 is given with its conserved first and last residue.

J gene: TRBJ2-1
V gene: TRBV28
CDR3 protein: CASSLSLTDSYNEQFF

J gene: TRBJ2-5
V gene: TRBV5-1
CDR3 protein: CASSTRQQETQYF

J gene: TRBJ2-5
V gene: TRBV11-3
CDR3 protein: CASSLVLAGAGETQYF

J gene: TRBJ1-1
V gene: TRBV27
CDR3 protein: CASSLYRNTEAFF

J gene: TRBJ1-3
V gene: TRBV18
CDR3 protein: CASSPRTNEARAFGNTIYF

J gene: TRBJ1-1
V gene: TRBV20-1
CDR3 protein: CSAIRQTEAFF

J gene: TRBJ1-5
V gene: TRBV6-1
CDR3 protein: CASSEFDQTGQPQHF

J gene: TRBJ2-1
V gene: TRBV2
CDR3 protein: CASRAGPTFF

J gene: TRBJ1-1
V gene: TRBV5-6
CDR3 protein: CASSLGSFGEAFF

J gene: TRBJ1-5
V gene: TRBV30
CDR3 protein: CAWTTGSGQPQHF

J gene: TRBJ1-3
V gene: TRBV25-1
CDR3 protein: CASSSGGTIYF

J gene: TRBJ1-5
V gene: TRBV2
CDR3 protein: CASHRGNQPQHF

J gene: TRBJ1-2
V gene: TRBV5-5
CDR3 protein: CASSLSTENYGYTF

J gene: TRBJ1-2
V gene: TRBV24-1
CDR3 protein: CATSDSDRANYGYTF

J gene: TRBJ2-7
V gene: TRBV19
CDR3 protein: CASSIAAGIGYEQYF

J gene: TRBJ2-3
V gene: TRBV14
CDR3 protein: CASRLTVSPGTDTQYF

J gene: TRBJ2-2
V gene: TRBV6-4
CDR3 protein: CASRAKTRDRGTGELFF

J gene: TRBJ1-1
V gene: TRBV28
CDR3 protein: CASSLPQGTNTEAFF

J gene: TRBJ1-2
V gene: TRBV5-4
CDR3 protein: CASSLYPGQGHYGYTF

J gene: TRBJ2-3
V gene: TRBV24-1
CDR3 protein: CATSDSGRTDTQYF

J gene: TRBJ2-2
V gene: TRBV23-1
CDR3 protein: CASSRSGLNGDTGELFF

J gene: TRBJ1-5
V gene: TRBV10-1
CDR3 protein: CATSRDSNQPQHF

J gene: TRBJ2-7
V gene: TRBV29-1
CDR3 protein: CSVGQGTNYEQYF

J gene: TRBJ2-7
V gene: TRBV10-2
CDR3 protein: CAIQDTYEQYF

J gene: TRBJ2-7
V gene: TRBV19
CDR3 protein: CASSMLFGSGTYEQYF

J gene: TRBJ2-1
V gene: TRBV30
CDR3 protein: CAQGGANYNEQFF

J gene: TRBJ1-1
V gene: TRBV4-2
CDR3 protein: CASSQDRPSTEAFF

J gene: TRBJ2-7
V gene: TRBV3-1/TRBV3-2
CDR3 protein: CASSHGTSVYEQYF

J gene: TRBJ2-1
V gene: TRBV9
CDR3 protein: CASSVDASGLNEQFF

J gene: TRBJ1-1
V gene: TRBV15
CDR3 protein: CATSTHLTNTEAFF

J gene: TRBJ1-3
V gene: TRBV5-6
CDR3 protein: CASSFQAGGNTIYF

J gene: TRBJ1-5
V gene: TRBV7-8
CDR3 protein: CASSLGNPTGGNQPQHF

J gene: TRBJ1-6
V gene: TRBV4-1
CDR3 protein: CASSPRSRDTHNSPLHF

J gene: TRBJ1-6
V gene: TRBV21-1
CDR3 protein: CASSKAGGLNSPLHF

J gene: TRBJ2-7
V gene: TRBV7-9
CDR3 protein: CASSLALRTGVSYEQYF

J gene: TRBJ2-7
V gene: TRBV6-5
CDR3 protein: CASRLAGPYEQYF

J gene: TRBJ2-3
V gene: TRBV19
CDR3 protein: CASSIQGKADTQYF

J gene: TRBJ2-1
V gene: TRBV5-1
CDR3 protein: CASSLTGGLHPAYNEQFF

J gene: TRBJ1-2
V gene: TRBV7-8
CDR3 protein: CASSNTAGALGYGYTF

J gene: TRBJ2-7
V gene: TRBV12-3/TRBV12-4
CDR3 protein: CASSSTPIYEQYF

J gene: TRBJ2-1
V gene: TRBV4-2
CDR3 protein: CASSQVTAGGLSNEQFF

J gene: TRBJ2-7
V gene: TRBV5-6
CDR3 protein: CAPPMGRAYEQYF

J gene: TRBJ2-7
V gene: TRBV6-5
CDR3 protein: CASSLLEVEQYF

J gene: TRBJ1-2
V gene: TRBV6-5
CDR3 protein: CASSYSRAYGYTF

J gene: TRBJ1-1
V gene: TRBV9
CDR3 protein: CASSAGMGTEAFF

J gene: TRBJ2-5
V gene: TRBV15
CDR3 protein: CATSREGQVGETQYF

J gene: TRBJ1-5
V gene: TRBV27
CDR3 protein: CASSSRGSQPQHF

J gene: TRBJ1-6
V gene: TRBV10-2
CDR3 protein: CASTPLDRGSPLHF

J gene: TRBJ2-7
V gene: TRBV4-2
CDR3 protein: CASSQGFAGGPYEQYF

J gene: TRBJ2-5
V gene: TRBV2
CDR3 protein: CASSAEEETQYF

J gene: TRBJ2-3
V gene: TRBV5-1
CDR3 protein: CASSLAREGIDTQYF

J gene: TRBJ2-3
V gene: TRBV11-3
CDR3 protein: CASSPGQGSDTQYF

J gene: TRBJ2-1
V gene: TRBV4-1
CDR3 protein: CASSQGIQNEQFF

J gene: TRBJ1-2
V gene: TRBV27
CDR3 protein: CASSLSRGVGYTF

J gene: TRBJ2-3
V gene: TRBV19
CDR3 protein: CASSSNTDTQYF